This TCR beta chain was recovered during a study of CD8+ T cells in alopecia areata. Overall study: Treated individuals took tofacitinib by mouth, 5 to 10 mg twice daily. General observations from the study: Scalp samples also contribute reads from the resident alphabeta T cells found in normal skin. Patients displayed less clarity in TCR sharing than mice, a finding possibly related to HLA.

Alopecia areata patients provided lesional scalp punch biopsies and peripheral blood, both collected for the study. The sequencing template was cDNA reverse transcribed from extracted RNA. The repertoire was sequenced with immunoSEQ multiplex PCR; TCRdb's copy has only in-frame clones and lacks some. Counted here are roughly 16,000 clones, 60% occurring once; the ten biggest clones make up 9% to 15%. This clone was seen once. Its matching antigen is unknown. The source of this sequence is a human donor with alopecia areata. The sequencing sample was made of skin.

CDR3 coding DNA: TGTGCCAGCAGAGCGCACGTTTCAGGCACCGGGGAGCTGTTTTTT. Translated: CASRAHVSGTGELFF. This chain joins TRBV27 and TRBJ2-2; D gene uncertain. The CDR3 contains 15 residues. Between the trimmed V and J ends, which lost 6 bases and 4 bases, there was a span of 15 bases. The germline V gene encodes CDR1 MNHEY and CDR2 SMNVEV (reference sequence).